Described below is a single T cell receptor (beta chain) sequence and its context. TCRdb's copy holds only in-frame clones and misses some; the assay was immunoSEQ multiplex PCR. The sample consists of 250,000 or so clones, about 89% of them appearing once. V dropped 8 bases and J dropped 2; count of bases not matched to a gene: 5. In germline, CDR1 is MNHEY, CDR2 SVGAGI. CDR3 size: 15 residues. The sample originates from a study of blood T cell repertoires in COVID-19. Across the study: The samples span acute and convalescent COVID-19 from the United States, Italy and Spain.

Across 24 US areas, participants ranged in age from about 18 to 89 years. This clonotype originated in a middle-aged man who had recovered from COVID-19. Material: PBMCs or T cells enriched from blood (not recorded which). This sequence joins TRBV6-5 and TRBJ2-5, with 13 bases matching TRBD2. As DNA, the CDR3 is TGTGCCAGCTCAATGGGACTAGCGGGGCAAGAGACCCAGTACTTC. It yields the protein CASSMGLAGQETQYF.